Presented here are 19 T cell receptor beta chains from one specimen sequenced in a study of cytomegalovirus exposure and HLA in healthy donors. PCR was performed using 60 Vbeta and 13 Jbeta primers. Sequenced by immunoSEQ multiplex PCR; TCRdb stores in-frame clones only, minus some. Altogether roughly 110,000 clones are present, around 80% being singletons, with the ten largest covering around 3.4%. The sample comprised PBMCs. The origin of the receptors is a man aged 55 to 70 in good health and CMV-seronegative.

Only one count was recorded for this clone. The genes are TRBV5-4 and TRBJ1-2; 11 bases align to TRBD1. In germline, CDR1 is SGHNT, CDR2 YYREEE (reference sequence). The trim removed 4 bases at V and 4 bases at J, leaving 9 bases unmatched. The CDR3 is 16 residues long. The CDR3 region has the DNA TGTGCCAGCAGCCCGCCGGACAGGGGGCAGGGCTATGGCTACACCTTC. Protein sequence: CASSPPDRGQGYGYTF.

This clone was picked up one time. This chain uses TRBV7-2 with TRBJ1-1, with D perhaps matching TRBD1 (6 bases). V dropped 1 base and J dropped 7 bases, with 16 bases sitting between them. Looked up from germline, CDR1 is SGHTA and CDR2 is FQGNSA. The length of the CDR3 is 15 residues. Written as DNA, the CDR3 is TGTGCCAGCAGCTTAGAAGGGGGTCGCTATAGTGAAGCTTTCTTT. This sequence encodes CASSLEGGRYSEAFF.

V usage is TRBV9 and J usage is TRBJ2-3; 7 bases agree with TRBD2. Germline V gives CDR1 SGDLS, CDR2 YYNGEE. Unmatched junction bases numbered 5, after V lost 4 bases and J lost 0 bases. CDR3 length: 15 amino acids. The CDR3 coding sequence is TGTGCCAGCAGCCTGGGACTACTTAGCACAGATACGCAGTATTTT. Translating gives CASSLGLLSTDTQYF.

The table lists this clone with a few counts. This chain connects TRBV7-8 to TRBJ2-3; 12 positions agree with TRBD1. The V and J ends lost 5 bases and 4 bases, in that order; junction bases with no gene match: 4. The V gene's germline CDR1 is SGHVS and CDR2 FQNEAQ. The CDR3 runs to 15 residues. DNA of the CDR3: TGTGCCAGCAGCGGTGGGACAGGGGGCCCAGATACGCAGTATTTT. Translating it yields CASSGGTGGPDTQYF.

This chain links TRBV27 with TRBJ1-2, with TRBD1 identical over 7 bases. This CDR3 spans 15 amino acids. Per germline, CDR1 MNHEY and CDR2 SMNVEV (reference sequence). The V and J ends lost 4 bases and 3 bases, in that order; junction bases with no gene match: 8. CDR3 loop: CASSSFTGADYGYTF. As DNA, the CDR3 is TGTGCCAGCAGTTCTTTTACAGGGGCGGACTATGGCTACACCTTC.

V usage is TRBV6-5 and J usage is TRBJ2-5, with 10 nucleotides matching TRBD2. Germline V gene data show CDR1 as MNHEY and CDR2 as SVGAGI. The CDR3 is 15 amino acids. V lost 6 bases to trimming and J lost 5 bases; unmatched junction nucleotides: 9. The CDR3: CASRTAGLATETQYF. The CDR3 DNA sequence: TGTGCCAGCAGAACGGCGGGACTAGCGACGGAGACCCAGTACTTC.

The chain uses TRBV10-3 and TRBJ2-7, with D perhaps TRBD2 (6 bases). The CDR3 totals 13 residues. The ends were cut back, 4 bases at V and 6 bases at J, with 13 bases in the middle. From germline, CDR1 is ENHRY and CDR2 SYGVKD. In DNA, the CDR3 is TGTGCCATCAGTGGGACTACGAAGGGCGAGCAGTACTTC. Residues: CAISGTTKGEQYF.

This rearrangement joins TRBV5-6 to TRBJ1-6, with no clear D. Trimming cost V 4 bases and J 14 bases, with 19 bases left between them. Germline CDR1 reads SGHDT; CDR2 reads YYEEEE. This CDR3 contains 14 residues. The CDR3 here is CASSVNTVRVTLHF. CDR3 DNA sequence: TGTGCCAGCAGCGTTAACACCGTCCGGGTGACCCTCCACTTT.

This clone was seen a single time. The chain links TRBV18 to TRBJ1-2; D is undetermined. Germline values: CDR1 KGHSH, CDR2 LQKENI. The CDR3 totals 16 residues. V lost 3 bases, J lost 0 bases, and 14 bases lay in between. The DNA of the CDR3 is TGTGCCAGCTCACCGATGCTGAGGGATACTAACTATGGCTACACCTTC. Protein product: CASSPMLRDTNYGYTF.

This clone has only one observation. This chain joins TRBV2 and TRBJ2-1, with 11 bases lining up with TRBD2. Per germline, CDR1 SNHLY and CDR2 FYNNEI. J lost 8 bases, V lost 4 bases, and 7 bases had no gene match. This CDR3 spans 15 amino acids. CDR3 residues: CASSVLAGAIDEQFF. CDR3 nucleotides: TGTGCCAGCAGTGTACTAGCGGGGGCAATAGATGAGCAGTTCTTC. The complete variable domain, with remaining parts taken from reference TRBV2 and TRBJ2-1, reads EPEVTQTPSHQVTQMGQEVILRCVPISNHLYFYWYRQILGQKVEFLVSFYNNEISEKSEIFDDQFSVERPDGSNFTLKIRSTKLEDSAMYFCASSVLAGAIDEQFFGPGTRLTVL.

The chain combines TRBV11-1 with TRBJ1-1; no clear D. The ends were cut back, 5 bases at V and 3 bases at J, with 16 bases in the middle. Germline lookup yields CDR1 SGHAT and CDR2 FQDESV (reference sequence). This CDR3 region has 15 residues. The CDR3 here is CASSLPSGFDTEAFF. Here the CDR3 DNA reads TGTGCCAGCAGCCTCCCCTCGGGGTTTGACACTGAAGCTTTCTTT.

The chain joins TRBV4-1 to TRBJ2-1; TRBD2 aligns across 11 bases. The CDR3 extends over 14 amino acids. V shed 4 bases, J shed 7 bases, and the junction held 3 bases outside the gene matches. From germline, CDR1 is MGHRA and CDR2 YSYEKL. The CDR3 DNA reads TGCGCCAGCAGCCTAGCGGGGGGGCATAATGAGCAGTTCTTC. Its translation: CASSLAGGHNEQFF.

This clone occurred once. The chain combines TRBV19 with TRBJ1-5; TRBD1 aligns across 7 bases. Germline V lookup: CDR1 LNHDA, CDR2 SQIVND (reference sequence). The CDR3 length is 14 residues. The V segment lost 3 bases and the J segment 7 bases; nucleotides outside the gene matches: 6. CDR3 sequence (DNA): TGTGCCAGTAGTATCCGGGACAGCGAACAGCCCCAGCATTTT. This sequence encodes CASSIRDSEQPQHF.

This clone has a handful of counts. The V gene is TRBV5-1, the J gene TRBJ2-3, with D possibly being TRBD1 (6 bases). The CDR3 is made up of 14 amino acids. The germline CDR1 and CDR2 sequences are SGHRS and YFSETQ. The ends were cut back, 0 bases at V and 1 base at J, with 6 bases in the middle. The CDR3 reads CASSLDRGTDTQYF. Written as DNA, the CDR3 is TGCGCCAGCAGCTTGGACAGGGGCACAGATACGCAGTATTTT.

This chain links TRBV7-3 with TRBJ2-5; 10 nucleotides line up with TRBD1. Germline loops: CDR1 SGHTA, CDR2 FQGTGA. Trimming took 5 bases from V and 1 from J; bases not matched to a gene: 4. CDR3 size: 15 residues. CDR3 bases: TGTGCCAGCAGCATCGGACAGGGGGGCCAAGAGACCCAGTACTTC. Translation: CASSIGQGGQETQYF.

This clone showed up just once. This chain connects TRBV28 to TRBJ2-5; D perhaps matches TRBD2 (5 bases). CDR3 length equals 14 residues. Germline CDR1 reads MDHEN; CDR2 reads SYDVKM. V gave up 6 bases and J gave up 2 bases, with 13 bases separating them. Here the CDR3 reads CASRPPGKQETQYF. The CDR3 DNA reads as TGTGCCAGCAGACCCCCGGGAAAGCAAGAGACCCAGTACTTC.

The V and J genes are TRBV6-6 and TRBJ2-3; possibly TRBD1 for D (5 bases). Germline V CDR1 and CDR2: MNHNY, SVGAGI (reference sequence). This CDR3 is built from 16 residues. V was cut by 0 bases and J by 2 bases, with 12 bases left in between. In DNA, the CDR3 is TGTGCCAGCAGTTACTCGAAAGGGGCCGACACAGATACGCAGTATTTT. Protein sequence: CASSYSKGADTDTQYF.

This clone appeared a few times. This chain uses TRBV9 with TRBJ2-3, with TRBD2 matching 7 bases. Trimming took 0 bases from V and 4 from J; bases not matched to a gene: 2. This CDR3 comprises 14 residues. Germline-derived CDR1 and CDR2 are SGDLS and YYNGEE. Here the CDR3 reads CASSVESGADTQYF. Here the CDR3 DNA reads TGTGCCAGCAGCGTAGAAAGCGGGGCAGATACGCAGTATTTT.

This rearrangement joins TRBV2 to TRBJ2-2; the D gene is possibly TRBD2 (6 bases). The CDR3 has 14 residues. The V and J ends lost 7 bases and 1 base respectively, with 10 bases between them. Germline CDR1 and CDR2: SNHLY and FYNNEI. This CDR3 is CASNRELNTGELFF. In DNA, the CDR3 is TGTGCCAGCAATCGGGAGTTGAACACCGGGGAGCTGTTTTTT.